This TCR beta chain was recorded in a study of technical replicates of blood from four donors. Profiling relied on immunoSEQ multiplex PCR, and the TCRdb table lists in-frame clones only, not all of them. The profile shows about 88,000 clones, about 94% of them singletons. Material: T cells isolated from PBMCs. This TCR was sampled from a human donor in good health.

The DNA of the CDR3 is TGTGCCTGGAGTCCCGTGGACAGGGGGTGGGACACCATATATTTT. Residues: CAWSPVDRGWDTIYF. The chain recombines TRBV30 with TRBJ1-3; 10 nucleotides align to TRBD1. The CDR3 is 15 residues long. Germline trimming cut 2 bases from V and 8 bases from J; bases unmatched to any gene: 9. CDR1 is GTSNPN, CDR2 SVGIG, per germline (reference sequence).